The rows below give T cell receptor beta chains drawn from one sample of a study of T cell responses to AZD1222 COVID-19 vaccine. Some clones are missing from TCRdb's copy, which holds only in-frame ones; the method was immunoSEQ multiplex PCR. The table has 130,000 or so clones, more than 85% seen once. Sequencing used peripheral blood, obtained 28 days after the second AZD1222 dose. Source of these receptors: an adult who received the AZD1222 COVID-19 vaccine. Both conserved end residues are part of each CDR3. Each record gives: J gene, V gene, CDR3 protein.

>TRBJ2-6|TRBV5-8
CASSVWGTGANVLTF
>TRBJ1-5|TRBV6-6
CASSRITTGGRRQPQHF
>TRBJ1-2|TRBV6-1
CASSETWDRGLHGYTF
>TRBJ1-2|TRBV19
CASSPQTTGHYGYTF
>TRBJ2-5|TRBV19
CASSATGAEETQYF
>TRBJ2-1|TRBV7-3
CASDYHGQCISYNEQFF
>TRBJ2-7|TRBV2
CASSDLRGSQQYF
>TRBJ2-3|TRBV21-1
CASSKEETVGRKYDTDTQYF
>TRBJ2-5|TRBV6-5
CASSFSGGRETQYF
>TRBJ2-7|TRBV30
CAWSKADFYEQYF
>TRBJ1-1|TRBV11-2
CASSSGPEAFF
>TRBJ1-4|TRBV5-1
CASSLVSENEKLFF
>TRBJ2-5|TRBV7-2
CASSFQQGRETQYF
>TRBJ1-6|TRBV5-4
CASSREGAYNSPLHF
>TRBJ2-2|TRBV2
CASSEERPSGSRTGELFF
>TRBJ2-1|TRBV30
CAWRFYNEQFF
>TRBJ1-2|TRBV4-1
CASSRLGQGYGYTF
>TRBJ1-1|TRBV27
CASSRDRGQPNTEAFF
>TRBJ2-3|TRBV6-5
CASSYSYSTDTQYF
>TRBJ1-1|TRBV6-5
CASSPHGTNTEAFF